Shown below are 13 T cell receptor beta chains from a single sample sequenced in a study of T cells in localized non-small cell lung cancer. Using immunoSEQ multiplex PCR, the repertoire was profiled, and TCRdb retains in-frame clones only, with some absent. The sample lists tens of thousands of clones; around 90% were seen once. This sample comprised peripheral blood, obtained before any cancer treatment. These receptors were obtained from a man aged 18 to 49 with stage I lung adenocarcinoma.

The rearrangement links TRBV2 to TRBJ2-3; a weak D match, TRBD2 (6 bases). This CDR3 spans 16 amino acids. Germline-derived CDR1 and CDR2 are SNHLY and FYNNEI. Trimming left V 5 bases short and J 7 bases short, with 22 bases between. CDR3 sequence reads: CASSFSSGTSGYTQYF. The CDR3 nucleotides are TGTGCCAGCAGTTTTTCGTCCGGGACTTCGGGGTATACGCAGTATTTT.

The chain employs TRBV6-5 and TRBJ2-1; the D is unclear. This CDR3 has 13 amino acids. CDR1 MNHEY and CDR2 SVGAGI come from the germline V gene. V lost 6 bases, J lost 7 bases, and 13 bases lay in between. As DNA, the CDR3 is TGTGCCAGCAGCCGGCTCCTGGGGAATGAGCAGTTCTTC. This encodes CASSRLLGNEQFF.

This sequence joins TRBV5-1 and TRBJ1-1, with D unresolved. V lost 3 bases to trimming and J lost 3 bases, with 15 bases between them. This CDR3 contains 15 residues. The germline V gene encodes CDR1 SGHRS and CDR2 YFSETQ. In DNA, the CDR3 is TGCGCCAGCAGCTGGCGGACCACGTCGGACACTGAAGCTTTCTTT. Amino acid sequence: CASSWRTTSDTEAFF.

Regarding this clone: The junction differs from germline at one of its ends, possibly a read error. The chain joins TRBV19 to TRBJ1-5, with 9 bases lining up with TRBD1. The length of the CDR3 is 13 residues. The V gene's germline CDR1 is LNHDA and CDR2 SQIVND (reference sequence). The CDR3, as DNA: TGTGCCAGCGGAACAGGGGGCAACCAGCCCCAGCATTTT. This codes for CASGTGGNQPQHF. The whole variable domain, remainder taken from reference TRBV19 and TRBJ1-5, is DGGITQSPKYLFRKEGQNVTLSCEQNLNHDAMYWYRQDPGQGLRLIYYSQIVNDFQKGDIAEGYSVSREKKESFPLTVTSAQKNPTAFYLCASGTGGNQPQHFGDGTRLSIL.

The chain links TRBV7-2 to TRBJ2-1; D possibly matches TRBD1 or TRBD2 (5 bases each). V lost 5 bases to trimming and J lost 4 bases, with 15 bases between them. Germline CDR1 and CDR2: SGHTA and FQGNSA. This CDR3 region has 15 residues. CDR3 in DNA: TGTGCCAGCAGCATAACCGGGACGGAGTACAATGAGCAGTTCTTC. Translation: CASSITGTEYNEQFF.

This clone was seen a handful of times. V usage is TRBV18 and J usage is TRBJ1-1; D remains unclear. CDR1 and CDR2 (germline): KGHSH, LQKENI. The CDR3 totals 12 residues. The V and J ends lost 2 bases and 7 bases respectively, with 8 bases between them. CDR3 loop: CASSPGESEAFF. The CDR3 DNA reads as TGTGCCAGCTCACCAGGGGAGAGTGAAGCTTTCTTT.

The chain links TRBV28 to TRBJ1-1; D uncertain. This CDR3 is 14 amino acids long. Germline lookup yields CDR1 MDHEN and CDR2 SYDVKM. V gave up 3 bases and J gave up 0 bases, with 8 bases separating them. CDR3 coding DNA: TGTGCCAGCAGTTTGACACAGATGAACACTGAAGCTTTCTTT. This gives the protein CASSLTQMNTEAFF. The variable domain in full, completed from reference TRBV28 and TRBJ1-1, reads DVKVTQSSRYLVKRTGEKVFLECVQDMDHENMFWYRQDPGLGLRLIYFSYDVKMKEKGDIPEGYSVSREKKERFSLILESASTNQTSMYLCASSLTQMNTEAFFGQGTRLTVV.

The rearrangement joins TRBV6-1 to TRBJ1-2; unclear D gene. V lost 11 bases and J lost 0, with 16 bases in between. The CDR3 length is 14 residues. From germline, CDR1 is MNHNS and CDR2 SASEGT. CDR3 sequence (DNA): TGTGCCGGCCGAGAGGGAGCTTCTAACTATGGCTACACCTTC. It encodes CAGREGASNYGYTF.

Only one count was recorded for this clone. The chain combines TRBV7-6 with TRBJ2-7, with TRBD2 matching over 13 bases. The V gene's germline CDR1 is SGHVS and CDR2 FNYEAQ. The CDR3 runs to 19 residues. The trim removed 5 bases at V and 2 bases at J, leaving 15 bases unmatched. The CDR3 loop reads CASSLGTSGDLMTPYEQYF. Here the CDR3 DNA reads TGTGCCAGCAGCCTTGGGACTAGCGGGGACTTAATGACCCCCTACGAGCAGTACTTC.

V and J are TRBV5-4 and TRBJ2-6, with D perhaps matching TRBD1 (6 bases). The CDR3 sequence is 17 residues long. The ends were cut back, 0 bases at V and 0 bases at J, with 10 bases in the middle. The germline gives CDR1 SGHNT, CDR2 YYREEE (reference sequence). The CDR3 nucleotides read TGTGCCAGCAGCTTGGGCCGGACAGTCTCTGGGGCCAACGTCCTGACTTTC. Amino acids: CASSLGRTVSGANVLTF. Full variable domain (outside the CDR3, taken from reference TRBV5-4 and TRBJ2-6): ETGVTQSPTHLIKTRGQQVTLRCSSQSGHNTVSWYQQALGQGPQFIFQYYREEENGRGNFPPRFSGLQFPNYSSELNVNALELDDSALYLCASSLGRTVSGANVLTFGAGSRLTVL.

V gene TRBV2 combines with J gene TRBJ1-5; D is possibly TRBD1 (6 bases). CDR3 length: 15 amino acids. Germline V lookup: CDR1 SNHLY, CDR2 FYNNEI. Trimming took 6 bases from V and 1 from J, leaving 13 bases between them. This CDR3 reads CASSADSTSNQPQHF. CDR3 DNA: TGTGCCAGCAGCGCGGACAGTACAAGCAATCAGCCCCAGCATTTT.

The genes are TRBV7-2 and TRBJ2-5, with a weak D call TRBD2 (5 bases). Germline CDR1 is SGHTA and CDR2 is FQGNSA. This CDR3 has 12 amino acids. V was clipped by 8 bases and J by 0 bases, with 7 bases between them. CDR3 in amino acids: CASGGYQETQYF. Written as DNA, the CDR3 is TGTGCCAGCGGCGGGTACCAAGAGACCCAGTACTTC.

In DNA, the CDR3 is TGTGCCTGGAGTGTACAGGGGGACGGGTATACGCAGTATTTT. Translated, it gives CAWSVQGDGYTQYF. The chain recombines TRBV30 with TRBJ2-3; 8 nucleotides align to TRBD1. The CDR3 loop spans 14 amino acids. Trimming took 0 bases from V and 7 from J; bases not matched to a gene: 6. From germline, CDR1 is GTSNPN and CDR2 SVGIG (reference sequence).